Presented here are 17 T cell receptor beta chains from one specimen sequenced in a study of blood T cell repertoires in COVID-19. Assay: immunoSEQ multiplex PCR; the TCRdb copy retains only in-frame clones and omits some. Among 160,000 or so clones, 80% to 95% were seen once, and the ten largest hold about 2%. The sequencing input was peripheral blood. The receptor source for this set is a woman in her sixties or seventies with COVID-19, enrolled during active disease.

This chain connects TRBV5-8 to TRBJ1-5; unclear D gene. The germline CDR1 and CDR2 sequences are SGHTS and YDEGEE. Trimming took off 2 bases at V and 6 bases at J, with 9 bases between the two ends. There are 13 residues in the CDR3. The CDR3, as DNA: TGTGCCAGCAGCTTTCCCCCCTTTCAGCCCCAGCATTTT. This translates into CASSFPPFQPQHF. The whole variable domain, filled in from reference TRBV5-8 and TRBJ1-5, reads EAGVTQSPTHLIKTRGQQATLRCSPISGHTSVYWYQQALGLGLQFLLWYDEGEERNRGNFPPRFSGRQFPNYSSELNVNALELEDSALYLCASSFPPFQPQHFGDGTRLSIL.

The rearrangement joins TRBV6-6 to TRBJ1-5, with D unresolved. CDR1 is MNHNY, CDR2 SVGAGI, per germline (reference sequence). Trimming took off 0 bases at V and 5 bases at J, with 8 bases between the two ends. The CDR3 is 14 amino acids. The CDR3 sequence is CASSYSEIYQPQHF. CDR3 sequence (DNA): TGTGCCAGCAGTTACTCGGAGATCTATCAGCCCCAGCATTTT.

The rearrangement joins TRBV15 to TRBJ2-2; D remains unclear. V was pared by 0 bases and J by 6 bases, with 11 bases between. Germline lookup yields CDR1 LNHNV and CDR2 YYDKDF (reference sequence). The CDR3 sequence is 15 residues long. CDR3 nucleotide sequence: TGTGCCACCAGCAGAGAGACCGGGTACGCCGGGGAGCTGTTTTTT. As protein: CATSRETGYAGELFF.

The V gene is TRBV24-1, the J gene TRBJ2-7; no clear D. This CDR3 has 14 residues. CDR1 KGHDR and CDR2 SFDVKD come from the germline V gene. V lost 5 bases and J lost 5, with 15 bases in between. The CDR3 is CATSGPPVRNEQYF. CDR3 coding DNA: TGTGCCACCAGTGGCCCCCCTGTGAGAAACGAGCAGTACTTC.

The rearrangement links TRBV27 to TRBJ1-5, with 10 bases aligning to TRBD1. The CDR3 has 16 residues. In germline, CDR1 is MNHEY, CDR2 SMNVEV (reference sequence). The ends lost 5 bases at V and 2 bases at J; junction bases unmatched: 6. Here the CDR3 reads CASSQQTGGRNQPQHF. Written as DNA, the CDR3 is TGTGCCAGCAGTCAGCAGACAGGGGGCCGCAATCAGCCCCAGCATTTT.

This clone was seen just once. J is TRBJ2-7 and V is TRBV3-1 (or the pseudogene TRBV3-2), with D possibly being TRBD1 (6 bases). The CDR3 length is 13 residues. Germline CDR1 and CDR2: LGHDT and YNNKEL (reference sequence). Deletions cut 4 bases from V and 4 bases from J, with 11 bases between. For the CDR3, the DNA is TGTGCCAGCAGCCTGGGACAACTATACGAGCAGTACTTC. Translating gives CASSLGQLYEQYF.

The chain couples TRBV7-9 to TRBJ2-1, with 9 bases lining up with TRBD1. The CDR3 spans 18 residues. The germline CDR1 and CDR2 sequences are SEHNR and FQNEAQ (reference sequence). Trimming took 1 base from V and 1 from J; bases not matched to a gene: 8. CDR3 loop: CASSLVRGTGLSYNEQFF. For the CDR3, the DNA is TGTGCCAGCAGCTTAGTAAGAGGGACAGGGCTTTCCTACAATGAGCAGTTCTTC.

V gene TRBV18 combines with J gene TRBJ2-7; D gene uncertain. Per germline, CDR1 KGHSH and CDR2 LQKENI. Trimming removed 3 bases at V and 6 bases at J, with 9 bases between. There are 12 residues in the CDR3. CDR3 loop: CASSPAETEQYF. The CDR3 bases are TGTGCCAGCTCACCGGCGGAGACCGAGCAGTACTTC. Filled out from reference TRBV18 and TRBJ2-7, the complete variable domain reads NAGVMQNPRHLVRRRGQEARLRCSPMKGHSHVYWYRQLPEEGLKFMVYLQKENIIDESGMPKERFSAEFPKEGPSILRIQQVVRGDSAAYFCASSPAETEQYFGPGTRLTVT.

The CDR3 sequence is CASSIVFAGQSSYNEQFF. In DNA, the CDR3 is TGTGCCAGTAGTATAGTTTTCGCGGGACAGAGCTCCTACAATGAGCAGTTCTTC. This chain connects TRBV19 to TRBJ2-1, with TRBD1 as a possible D gene (7 bases). The CDR3 extends over 18 amino acids. Germline V CDR1 and CDR2: LNHDA, SQIVND (reference sequence). Trimming removed 1 base from V and 0 bases from J, with 16 bases in between.

The chain has TRBV19 and TRBJ1-1; a weak D match, TRBD1 (6 bases). V lost 4 bases to trimming and J lost 1 base, with 13 bases between them. CDR3 size: 15 residues. The germline V gene encodes CDR1 LNHDA and CDR2 SQIVND (reference sequence). The CDR3 DNA is TGTGCCAGTAGTAGAACCTGGACAGCGAACACTGAAGCTTTCTTT. The encoded protein is CASSRTWTANTEAFF.

DNA for the CDR3: TGTGCCAGCAGCGCGACAGGGGGCGATGAAAAACTGTTTTTT. Its translation: CASSATGGDEKLFF. This chain connects TRBV9 to TRBJ1-4; 10 bases match TRBD1. Germline CDR1 SGDLS, CDR2 YYNGEE. The CDR3 covers 14 residues. Trimming removed 3 bases from V and 6 bases from J; junction bases left unmatched: 2.

The gene calls are TRBV6-5 and TRBJ2-4, with D possibly being TRBD2 (6 bases). V lost 9 bases and J lost 7, with 13 bases in between. The CDR3 sequence is 12 residues long. Germline assignment: CDR1 MNHEY and CDR2 SVGAGI. The CDR3 spells CARPGVGNIQYF. CDR3 nucleotides: TGTGCCAGGCCGGGGGTAGGGAACATTCAGTACTTC.

This chain links TRBV18 with TRBJ1-4; D is uncertain. V lost 3 bases and J lost 4, with 12 bases in between. The germline gives CDR1 KGHSH, CDR2 LQKENI. The CDR3 totals 15 residues. This CDR3 reads CASSPQPKYNEKLFF. The CDR3 DNA reads as TGTGCCAGCTCACCGCAACCTAAGTATAATGAAAAACTGTTTTTT.

This clone was recorded once. The V call is TRBV5-6, the J call TRBJ2-7; tentatively, D is TRBD1 (6 bases). The CDR3 spans 14 residues. V was clipped by 4 bases and J by 1 base, with 12 bases between them. Germline-derived CDR1 and CDR2 are SGHDT and YYEEEE. DNA for the CDR3: TGTGCCAGCAGCCCAGGGGACCCATCCTACGAGCAGTACTTC. The encoded protein is CASSPGDPSYEQYF. Full variable domain (missing parts from reference TRBV5-6 and TRBJ2-7): DAGVTQSPTHLIKTRGQQVTLRCSPKSGHDTVSWYQQALGQGPQFIFQYYEEEERQRGNFPDRFSGHQFPNYSSELNVNALLLGDSALYLCASSPGDPSYEQYFGPGTRLTVT.

The rearrangement links TRBV7-2 to TRBJ2-1; the match to TRBD2 covers 8 bases. The germline V gene encodes CDR1 SGHTA and CDR2 FQGNSA. This CDR3 is 18 amino acids long. V lost 6 bases to trimming and J lost 2 bases; unmatched junction nucleotides: 15. The CDR3 is CASSLPTAAGATYNEQFF. CDR3 DNA sequence: TGTGCCAGCAGTTTACCGACAGCAGCGGGGGCTACCTACAATGAGCAGTTCTTC.

This chain connects TRBV7-2 to TRBJ2-3, with a possible D match to TRBD1 (6 bases). The ends were cut back, 3 bases at V and 3 bases at J, with 13 bases in the middle. Per germline, CDR1 SGHTA and CDR2 FQGNSA. The CDR3 spans 15 residues. CDR3 residues: CASSFQQGMTDTQYF. CDR3 sequence (DNA): TGTGCCAGCAGCTTTCAGCAGGGGATGACAGATACGCAGTATTTT.

V usage is TRBV27 and J usage is TRBJ1-6; D is uncertain. The CDR3 has 15 residues. The ends were cut back, 6 bases at V and 0 bases at J, with 9 bases in the middle. Germline V lookup: CDR1 MNHEY, CDR2 SMNVEV (reference sequence). CDR3 nucleotide sequence: TGTGCCAGCAGACTTAGGAGCTCCTATAATTCACCCCTCCACTTT. Translating it yields CASRLRSSYNSPLHF.